This TCR beta chain is drawn from a study of OX40 agonist ivuxolimab in advanced cancers. Study background: The dose of intravenous ivuxolimab that patients received every 2 weeks ranged from 0.01 to 10 mg/kg. Study observations and caveats: With doses of 0.1 to 3.0 mg/kg, CD4+ and CD8+ blood T cells had undergone clonal expansion by week 6. Relatively little clonal expansion, among the lowest observed, appeared in partial responders at 0.1-3.0 mg/kg.

The study sampled blood at baseline, cycle 4 day 1, and cycle 7 day 1. The V end lost 3 bases, the J end lost 4 bases, and 9 bases lay between the germline ends. The CDR3 loop spans 13 amino acids. CDR1 and CDR2 (germline): SGHDT, YYEEEE. Profiled with immunoSEQ multiplex PCR; TCRdb holds only in-frame clones, not every one. The sample includes tens of thousands of clones, about 83% of them seen just once. Notes on this clone: As yet, its antigen is unknown.

The material was CD4+ or CD8+ T cells sorted from blood, obtained in a trial of the OX40 agonist ivuxolimab. The clonotype comes from an adult with an advanced solid tumor such as melanoma, head and neck, liver or kidney cancer. The chain recombines TRBV5-6 with TRBJ2-3; tentatively, D is TRBD1 (6 bases). The DNA of the CDR3 is TGTGCCAGCAGCTCGACAGGTTCAGATACGCAGTATTTT. Translating gives CASSSTGSDTQYF.